This TCR beta chain was sequenced during a study of cytomegalovirus exposure and HLA in healthy donors. Study-wide results and limits: The authors assumed roughly uniform sequencing depth across donors for presence/absence analyses. Available immune exposure information was restricted to CMV serostatus only.

In the PCR, 60 Vbeta and 13 Jbeta primers were used. As handled by the study authors: Later work found 65 million to 90 million unique TCR beta chains, with 9.5 million to 11 million shared. The assay was immunoSEQ multiplex PCR, and TCRdb's table has in-frame clones only and misses some. V and J calls plus clone size are reproduced from that table; the DNA served to infer D and trimming. In the table there are around 150,000 clones, roughly four fifths of which are singletons. A note on this clone: The antigen is undetermined.

Germline-derived CDR1 and CDR2 are MNHEY and SVGAGI. The length of the CDR3 is 14 residues. V was cut by 4 bases and J by 8 bases, with 17 bases left in between. The material sequenced was PBMCs. The chain carries TRBV6-5 and TRBJ1-2; the D is unclear. This TCR was sampled from a man aged 18 to 30 in good health and CMV-seronegative. The CDR3 loop reads CASSSPRRHQGYTF. The DNA for the CDR3 is TGTGCCAGCAGTTCCCCCCGGAGGCATCAAGGCTACACCTTC.